These 6 T cell receptor beta chains share one sample of origin, sequenced in a study of identical twins. One entry per CDR3 protein results from TCRdb running MiXCR on the 5' RACE reads. Among some 500,000 distinct CDR3 sequences listed, 22% were seen once. Separately, the same data were catalogued under a study of T cells expressing NK-cell markers.

Sequenced: CD4+ T cells sorted from blood. Receptors originate from a woman between 18 and 30 years old in good health.

This sequence joins TRBV20-1 and TRBJ2-2; TRBD1 is a possible D gene (6 bases). The length of the CDR3 is 13 residues. Germline lookup yields CDR1 DFQATT and CDR2 SNEGSKA (reference sequence). Trimming cost V 5 bases and J 6 bases, with 13 bases left between them. The CDR3 region has the DNA TGCAGTGCTCCGGGACACTCCCCCGGGGAGCTGTTTTTT. As protein: CSAPGHSPGELFF.

In this sample, this clonotype turned up many times. The chain has TRBV6-1 and TRBJ1-5, with D possibly TRBD1 on 5 matching bases. This CDR3 is 16 amino acids long. V was trimmed by 6 bases and J by 2 bases, leaving 17 bases between them. CDR1 is MNHNS, CDR2 SASEGT, per germline. CDR3 nucleotides: TGTGCCAGCAGCCGCACCACAGGTAGCGGCAATCAGCCCCAGCATTTT. This gives the protein CASSRTTGSGNQPQHF.

In its sample, this clonotype was seen a few times. The CDR3, as DNA: TGTGCCAGCGTGGGCGCAGGATACAATGAGCAGTTCTTC. This translates into CASVGAGYNEQFF. The genes are TRBV27 and TRBJ2-1, with D unresolved. The ends were cut back, 8 bases at V and 4 bases at J, with 12 bases in the middle. This CDR3 spans 13 amino acids. Germline V lookup: CDR1 MNHEY, CDR2 SMNVEV (reference sequence).

This chain links TRBV24-1 with TRBJ2-1; 10 bases fit TRBD2. V was clipped by 7 bases and J by 4 bases; unmatched bases: 6. This CDR3 has 15 amino acids. The germline gives CDR1 KGHDR, CDR2 SFDVKD. The CDR3 DNA reads TGTGCCACCAGCAAGGGACTAGCGAATTACAATGAGCAGTTCTTC. Encoded protein: CATSKGLANYNEQFF.

In this sample, this clonotype turned up a few times. This chain connects TRBV2 to TRBJ2-3; D is uncertain. Trimming cost V 2 bases and J 5 bases, with 11 bases left between them. Germline V gene sequence: CDR1 SNHLY, CDR2 FYNNEI. CDR3 length: 14 residues. The CDR3 DNA sequence: TGTGCCAGCAGTGAATTGTCGACTGAAGATACGCAGTATTTT. Translated, it gives CASSELSTEDTQYF.

There are a few counts of this clonotype. The CDR3 DNA is TGCAGTGCTAGAGGGGCCAGCGTGGATCAGCCCCAGCATTTT. Amino acids: CSARGASVDQPQHF. The J gene is TRBJ1-5, the V gene TRBV20-1; no reliable D call. The CDR3 runs to 14 residues. The germline V gene has CDR1 DFQATT and CDR2 SNEGSKA (reference sequence). Between the trimmed V and J ends, which lost 1 base and 5 bases, there was a span of 12 bases.